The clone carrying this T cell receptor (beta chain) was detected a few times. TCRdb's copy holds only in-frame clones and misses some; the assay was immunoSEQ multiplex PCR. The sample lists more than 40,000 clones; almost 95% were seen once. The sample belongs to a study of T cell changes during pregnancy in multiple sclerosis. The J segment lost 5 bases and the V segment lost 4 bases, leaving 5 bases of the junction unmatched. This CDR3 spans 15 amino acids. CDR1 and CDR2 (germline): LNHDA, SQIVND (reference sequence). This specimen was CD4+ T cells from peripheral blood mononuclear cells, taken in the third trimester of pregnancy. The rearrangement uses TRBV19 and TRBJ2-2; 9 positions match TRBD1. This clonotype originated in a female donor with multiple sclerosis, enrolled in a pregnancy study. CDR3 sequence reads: CASSTQGAYTGELFF. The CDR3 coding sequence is TGTGCCAGTAGTACACAGGGGGCGTATACCGGGGAGCTGTTTTTT.